The sample holds one count of the clone carrying this TCR beta chain. This CDR3 is built from 13 residues. The germline V gene encodes CDR1 MNHEY and CDR2 SMNVEV (reference sequence). Trimming stripped 2 bases from V and 7 bases from J, with 9 bases between. These data belong to a study of blood T cell repertoires in COVID-19. Across the study: Sites across the United States, Italy and Spain contributed samples from acute and convalescent COVID-19. In each case, the material was cDNA or gDNA derived from T cells, B-cell-depleted T cells, or PBMCs.

In the original workflow: Nucleated cell number was recorded as an estimate derived from reference gene primer amplification. The data were produced by immunoSEQ multiplex PCR, yet TCRdb's version contains in-frame clones alone and is incomplete. That table is the source of V, J and clone size, and D and trimming were worked out from the DNA. This table has about 120,000 clones, 75% to 90% appearing once. The genes are TRBV27 and TRBJ2-1; no clear D. Sequenced sample: peripheral blood. The sequence was collected from a woman between 50 and 59 years old with acute or convalescent COVID-19. The CDR3 spells CASSLRGGNEQFF. CDR3 coding DNA: TGTGCCAGCAGTTTAAGAGGCGGAAATGAGCAGTTCTTC.